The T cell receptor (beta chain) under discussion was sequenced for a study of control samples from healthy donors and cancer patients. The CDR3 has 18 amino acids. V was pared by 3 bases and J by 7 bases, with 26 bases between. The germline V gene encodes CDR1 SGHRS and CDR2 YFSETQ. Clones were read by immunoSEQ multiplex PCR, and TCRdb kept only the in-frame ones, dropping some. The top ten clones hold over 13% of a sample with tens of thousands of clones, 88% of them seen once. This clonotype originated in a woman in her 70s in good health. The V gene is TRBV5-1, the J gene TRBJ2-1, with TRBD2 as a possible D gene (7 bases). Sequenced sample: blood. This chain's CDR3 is CASSSRGMRGGTGNEQFF. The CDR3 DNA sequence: TGCGCCAGCAGCTCCCGTGGAATGCGCGGGGGCACTGGGAATGAGCAGTTCTTC.